Each of the 20 T cell receptor beta chains below was sequenced from the same sample in a study of T cell repertoires in ileal Crohn's disease (dated by TCRdb to the late 2010s). The library was prepared using the immunoSEQ multiplex PCR assay. The source is immuneACCESS, and TCRdb retained only in-frame sequences with V and J called. Part of the clones is not carried over; for the studies checked, unresolved V genes explain less than half of this, and the remainder is unexplained. This sample gives about 16,000 clones in total; about 92% of them show up just once. The top ten clonotypes cover nearly 3.5% of the sample. The sequenced material came from ileal tissue. The origin of the receptors is an adult with Crohn's disease.

The J gene is TRBJ2-5, the V gene TRBV4-3, with 7 bases identical to TRBD2. Per germline, CDR1 LGHNA and CDR2 YSLEER. V shed 1 base and J 7 bases; nucleotides not matched to a gene: 9. The CDR3 runs to 15 residues. The CDR3: CASSQAHERGGTQYF. The CDR3 bases are TGCGCCAGCAGCCAAGCCCATGAGCGGGGAGGGACCCAGTACTTC.

Here the CDR3 reads CAISGTSAGETQYF. The CDR3 coding sequence is TGTGCCATCAGTGGGACTAGCGCGGGGGAGACCCAGTACTTC. V gene TRBV10-3 combines with J gene TRBJ2-5, with 9 bases fitting TRBD2. This CDR3 is 14 amino acids long. The germline V gene has CDR1 ENHRY and CDR2 SYGVKD. The V gene end was trimmed by 4 bases and the J gene end by 5 bases; junction bases not matched to a gene: 5.

This chain links TRBV6-4 with TRBJ2-1; 11 bases line up with TRBD2. Germline lookup yields CDR1 MRHNA and CDR2 SNTAGT. Trimming at V came to 3 bases and at J to 9 bases, leaving 7 bases not matched to a gene. This CDR3 has 15 amino acids. The CDR3 protein is CASSDSGGADSEQFF. The CDR3 bases are TGTGCCAGCAGTGATAGCGGGGGGGCTGATAGTGAGCAGTTCTTC.

The gene calls are TRBV18 and TRBJ1-1; no definite D call. CDR3 size: 15 residues. V was shortened by 1 base and J by 6 bases, with 15 bases between the two germline ends. From germline, CDR1 is KGHSH and CDR2 LQKENI. The CDR3 region is CASSPQPLLAAEAFF. In nucleotides, the CDR3 is TGTGCCAGCTCACCACAGCCTCTTTTGGCGGCTGAAGCTTTCTTT.

This clone was counted a single time. The CDR3 DNA follows: TGTGCCAGCAGCCCTCCGGGGCGGGGTGGCTACACCTTC. The encoded protein is CASSPPGRGGYTF. The rearrangement uses TRBV14 and TRBJ1-2; TRBD1 might be the D (5 bases). Germline CDR1 SGHDN, CDR2 FVKESK. CDR3 length: 13 residues. Trimming pared 4 bases from V and 7 bases from J, leaving 13 bases between. Looking up the rest from reference TRBV14 and TRBJ1-2 gives the full variable domain: EAGVTQFPSHSVIEKGQTVTLRCDPISGHDNLYWYRRVMGKEIKFLLHFVKESKQDESGMPNNRFLAERTGGTYSTLKVQPAELEDSGVYFCASSPPGRGGYTFGSGTRLTVV.

The chain joins TRBV7-2 to TRBJ1-2, with TRBD1 as a possible D gene (6 bases). The V end lost 4 bases, the J end lost 4 bases, and 19 bases lay between the germline ends. CDR3 length: 16 residues. Germline V gives CDR1 SGHTA, CDR2 FQGNSA. Here the CDR3 reads CASSSSTRGYRYGYTF. The CDR3 DNA is TGTGCCAGCAGCTCCAGCACCAGGGGTTACCGCTATGGCTACACCTTC. The variable domain in full, completed from reference TRBV7-2 and TRBJ1-2, reads GAGVSQSPSNKVTEKGKDVELRCDPISGHTALYWYRQSLGQGLEFLIYFQGNSAPDKSGLPSDRFSAERTGGSVSTLTIQRTQQEDSAVYLCASSSSTRGYRYGYTFGSGTRLTVV.

The V gene is TRBV4-1, the J gene TRBJ2-7; D is ambiguous. Germline loops: CDR1 MGHRA, CDR2 YSYEKL. The V gene lost 8 bases and the J gene lost 0 bases, with 5 bases spanning the gap. The CDR3 covers 11 residues. The CDR3, as DNA: TGCGCCAGCGGAGACTCCTACGAGCAGTACTTC. Its protein product is CASGDSYEQYF.

The rearrangement joins TRBV4-2 to TRBJ2-7; 8 positions match TRBD2. Germline V gene lookup returns CDR1 LGHNA and CDR2 YNFKEQ. The CDR3 totals 16 residues. With V trimmed by 4 bases and J by 4 bases, 12 bases remained unmatched. CDR3: CASSPRGGSAQYEQYF. The CDR3 DNA follows: TGTGCCAGCAGCCCCCGGGGGGGGTCCGCTCAATACGAGCAGTACTTC.

The V gene is TRBV5-8, the J gene TRBJ1-2, with D unresolved. This CDR3 is 12 amino acids long. The germline V and J ends were trimmed by 9 bases and 3 bases, with 12 bases remaining between them. CDR1 and CDR2 (germline): SGHTS, YDEGEE. Here the CDR3 reads CAIPGGYYGYTF. The CDR3 DNA sequence: TGTGCCATCCCCGGAGGGTACTATGGCTACACCTTC.

V is TRBV19 and J is TRBJ2-1; 7 positions match TRBD2. Germline values: CDR1 LNHDA, CDR2 SQIVND (reference sequence). This CDR3 has 15 amino acids. Losses at the gene ends were 1 base for V and 4 bases for J; bases not matched to a gene: 4. CDR3 in DNA: TGTGCCAGTAGTATAGGTGCGGGGGTGTACAATGAGCAGTTCTTC. It translates to CASSIGAGVYNEQFF.

This chain links TRBV30 with TRBJ2-7, with TRBD2 matching over 7 bases. The CDR3 is 14 residues long. Per germline, CDR1 GTSNPN and CDR2 SVGIG (reference sequence). V lost 0 bases to trimming and J lost 2 bases; unmatched junction nucleotides: 4. The CDR3 sequence is CAWSVSGGAYEQYF. CDR3 nucleotide sequence: TGTGCCTGGAGTGTAAGTGGGGGGGCCTACGAGCAGTACTTC.

This chain connects TRBV9 to TRBJ2-3, with 12 bases that match TRBD2. The CDR3 extends over 20 amino acids. V lost 0 bases, J lost 0 bases, and 11 bases stayed unmatched. Germline CDR1 and CDR2: SGDLS and YYNGEE. In DNA form, the CDR3 reads TGTGCCAGCAGCGTAGGGAGTCTGGGACTAGCGGGCCTTAGCACAGATACGCAGTATTTT. It translates to CASSVGSLGLAGLSTDTQYF.

For the CDR3, the DNA is TGCGCCAGCAGCGTGACAGGGGGCGAGACAGATACGCAGTATTTT. It yields the protein CASSVTGGETDTQYF. The chain employs TRBV5-1 and TRBJ2-3; 10 nucleotides line up with TRBD1. J lost 3 bases, V lost 4 bases, and 5 bases had no gene match. From germline, CDR1 is SGHRS and CDR2 YFSETQ. The CDR3 contains 15 residues.

The genes are TRBV28 and TRBJ2-5; TRBD2 matches at 9 bases. Trimming at V came to 8 bases and at J to 2 bases, leaving 3 bases not matched to a gene. Germline CDR1 MDHEN, CDR2 SYDVKM. The CDR3 totals 13 residues. In DNA form, the CDR3 reads TGTGCCAGCCTAACTAGCGGGCAAGAGACCCAGTACTTC. Translation gives CASLTSGQETQYF.

The rearrangement links TRBV7-9 to TRBJ1-5; weak D call: TRBD1 (5 bases). The CDR3 covers 16 residues. Trimming cost V 5 bases and J 5 bases, with 19 bases left between them. The germline CDR1 and CDR2 sequences are SEHNR and FQNEAQ (reference sequence). The CDR3, as DNA: TGTGCCAGCAGCCACTCGGGGGGTGTGCGTTATCAGCCCCAGCATTTT. Amino acid sequence: CASSHSGGVRYQPQHF. The full variable domain, rest sourced from reference TRBV7-9 and TRBJ1-5, is DTGVSQNPRHKITKRGQNVTFRCDPISEHNRLYWYRQTLGQGPEFLTYFQNEAQLEKSRLLSDRFSAERPKGSFSTLEIQRTEQGDSAMYLCASSHSGGVRYQPQHFGDGTRLSIL.

The rearrangement links TRBV7-2 to TRBJ2-7; maybe TRBD1 (6 bases). The CDR3 sequence is 15 residues long. Germline V gene data show CDR1 as SGHTA and CDR2 as FQGNSA. Trimming removed 3 bases from V and 4 bases from J, with 16 bases in between. The CDR3: CASSLVGAYSYEQYF. CDR3 nucleotide sequence: TGTGCCAGCAGCTTGGTGGGGGCTTATTCTTACGAGCAGTACTTC.

In nucleotides, the CDR3 is TGCGCCAGCAGCCTCGTGGACAGGGCGGAGACCCAGTACTTC. It translates to CASSLVDRAETQYF. This chain links TRBV4-1 with TRBJ2-5; the match to TRBD1 covers 8 bases. The V gene end was trimmed by 4 bases and the J gene end by 5 bases; junction bases not matched to a gene: 6. Germline V lookup: CDR1 MGHRA, CDR2 YSYEKL. The length of the CDR3 is 14 residues.

The chain uses TRBV7-2 and TRBJ2-1, with 9 bases matching TRBD1. The CDR3 runs 16 residues. V lost 3 bases and J lost 4; bases outside the gene matches: 7. In germline, CDR1 is SGHTA, CDR2 FQGNSA. CDR3 sequence: CASSFFGQGRYNEQFF. CDR3 DNA: TGTGCCAGCAGCTTTTTTGGACAGGGGAGGTACAATGAGCAGTTCTTC.

In this sample, this clone turned up once. The chain uses TRBV2 and TRBJ2-2; 7 nucleotides align to TRBD2. V lost 8 bases, J lost 4 bases, and 7 bases stayed unmatched. CDR1 and CDR2 from the germline V gene are SNHLY and FYNNEI. The CDR3 consists of 14 residues. As DNA, the CDR3 is TGTGCCAGCCAAGAGCGGGGTCTCACCGGGGAGCTGTTTTTT. Translating gives CASQERGLTGELFF.

This clone showed up just once. The rearrangement joins TRBV29-1 to TRBJ1-1, with D possibly matching TRBD1 (5 bases). Between the trimmed V and J ends, which lost 1 base and 2 bases, there was a span of 11 bases. This CDR3 is built from 14 residues. Looked up from germline, CDR1 is SQVTM and CDR2 is ANQGSEA. The DNA for the CDR3 is TGCAGCGTTGAAGGACAGCCAAGTAACACTGAAGCTTTCTTT. Its protein is CSVEGQPSNTEAFF.